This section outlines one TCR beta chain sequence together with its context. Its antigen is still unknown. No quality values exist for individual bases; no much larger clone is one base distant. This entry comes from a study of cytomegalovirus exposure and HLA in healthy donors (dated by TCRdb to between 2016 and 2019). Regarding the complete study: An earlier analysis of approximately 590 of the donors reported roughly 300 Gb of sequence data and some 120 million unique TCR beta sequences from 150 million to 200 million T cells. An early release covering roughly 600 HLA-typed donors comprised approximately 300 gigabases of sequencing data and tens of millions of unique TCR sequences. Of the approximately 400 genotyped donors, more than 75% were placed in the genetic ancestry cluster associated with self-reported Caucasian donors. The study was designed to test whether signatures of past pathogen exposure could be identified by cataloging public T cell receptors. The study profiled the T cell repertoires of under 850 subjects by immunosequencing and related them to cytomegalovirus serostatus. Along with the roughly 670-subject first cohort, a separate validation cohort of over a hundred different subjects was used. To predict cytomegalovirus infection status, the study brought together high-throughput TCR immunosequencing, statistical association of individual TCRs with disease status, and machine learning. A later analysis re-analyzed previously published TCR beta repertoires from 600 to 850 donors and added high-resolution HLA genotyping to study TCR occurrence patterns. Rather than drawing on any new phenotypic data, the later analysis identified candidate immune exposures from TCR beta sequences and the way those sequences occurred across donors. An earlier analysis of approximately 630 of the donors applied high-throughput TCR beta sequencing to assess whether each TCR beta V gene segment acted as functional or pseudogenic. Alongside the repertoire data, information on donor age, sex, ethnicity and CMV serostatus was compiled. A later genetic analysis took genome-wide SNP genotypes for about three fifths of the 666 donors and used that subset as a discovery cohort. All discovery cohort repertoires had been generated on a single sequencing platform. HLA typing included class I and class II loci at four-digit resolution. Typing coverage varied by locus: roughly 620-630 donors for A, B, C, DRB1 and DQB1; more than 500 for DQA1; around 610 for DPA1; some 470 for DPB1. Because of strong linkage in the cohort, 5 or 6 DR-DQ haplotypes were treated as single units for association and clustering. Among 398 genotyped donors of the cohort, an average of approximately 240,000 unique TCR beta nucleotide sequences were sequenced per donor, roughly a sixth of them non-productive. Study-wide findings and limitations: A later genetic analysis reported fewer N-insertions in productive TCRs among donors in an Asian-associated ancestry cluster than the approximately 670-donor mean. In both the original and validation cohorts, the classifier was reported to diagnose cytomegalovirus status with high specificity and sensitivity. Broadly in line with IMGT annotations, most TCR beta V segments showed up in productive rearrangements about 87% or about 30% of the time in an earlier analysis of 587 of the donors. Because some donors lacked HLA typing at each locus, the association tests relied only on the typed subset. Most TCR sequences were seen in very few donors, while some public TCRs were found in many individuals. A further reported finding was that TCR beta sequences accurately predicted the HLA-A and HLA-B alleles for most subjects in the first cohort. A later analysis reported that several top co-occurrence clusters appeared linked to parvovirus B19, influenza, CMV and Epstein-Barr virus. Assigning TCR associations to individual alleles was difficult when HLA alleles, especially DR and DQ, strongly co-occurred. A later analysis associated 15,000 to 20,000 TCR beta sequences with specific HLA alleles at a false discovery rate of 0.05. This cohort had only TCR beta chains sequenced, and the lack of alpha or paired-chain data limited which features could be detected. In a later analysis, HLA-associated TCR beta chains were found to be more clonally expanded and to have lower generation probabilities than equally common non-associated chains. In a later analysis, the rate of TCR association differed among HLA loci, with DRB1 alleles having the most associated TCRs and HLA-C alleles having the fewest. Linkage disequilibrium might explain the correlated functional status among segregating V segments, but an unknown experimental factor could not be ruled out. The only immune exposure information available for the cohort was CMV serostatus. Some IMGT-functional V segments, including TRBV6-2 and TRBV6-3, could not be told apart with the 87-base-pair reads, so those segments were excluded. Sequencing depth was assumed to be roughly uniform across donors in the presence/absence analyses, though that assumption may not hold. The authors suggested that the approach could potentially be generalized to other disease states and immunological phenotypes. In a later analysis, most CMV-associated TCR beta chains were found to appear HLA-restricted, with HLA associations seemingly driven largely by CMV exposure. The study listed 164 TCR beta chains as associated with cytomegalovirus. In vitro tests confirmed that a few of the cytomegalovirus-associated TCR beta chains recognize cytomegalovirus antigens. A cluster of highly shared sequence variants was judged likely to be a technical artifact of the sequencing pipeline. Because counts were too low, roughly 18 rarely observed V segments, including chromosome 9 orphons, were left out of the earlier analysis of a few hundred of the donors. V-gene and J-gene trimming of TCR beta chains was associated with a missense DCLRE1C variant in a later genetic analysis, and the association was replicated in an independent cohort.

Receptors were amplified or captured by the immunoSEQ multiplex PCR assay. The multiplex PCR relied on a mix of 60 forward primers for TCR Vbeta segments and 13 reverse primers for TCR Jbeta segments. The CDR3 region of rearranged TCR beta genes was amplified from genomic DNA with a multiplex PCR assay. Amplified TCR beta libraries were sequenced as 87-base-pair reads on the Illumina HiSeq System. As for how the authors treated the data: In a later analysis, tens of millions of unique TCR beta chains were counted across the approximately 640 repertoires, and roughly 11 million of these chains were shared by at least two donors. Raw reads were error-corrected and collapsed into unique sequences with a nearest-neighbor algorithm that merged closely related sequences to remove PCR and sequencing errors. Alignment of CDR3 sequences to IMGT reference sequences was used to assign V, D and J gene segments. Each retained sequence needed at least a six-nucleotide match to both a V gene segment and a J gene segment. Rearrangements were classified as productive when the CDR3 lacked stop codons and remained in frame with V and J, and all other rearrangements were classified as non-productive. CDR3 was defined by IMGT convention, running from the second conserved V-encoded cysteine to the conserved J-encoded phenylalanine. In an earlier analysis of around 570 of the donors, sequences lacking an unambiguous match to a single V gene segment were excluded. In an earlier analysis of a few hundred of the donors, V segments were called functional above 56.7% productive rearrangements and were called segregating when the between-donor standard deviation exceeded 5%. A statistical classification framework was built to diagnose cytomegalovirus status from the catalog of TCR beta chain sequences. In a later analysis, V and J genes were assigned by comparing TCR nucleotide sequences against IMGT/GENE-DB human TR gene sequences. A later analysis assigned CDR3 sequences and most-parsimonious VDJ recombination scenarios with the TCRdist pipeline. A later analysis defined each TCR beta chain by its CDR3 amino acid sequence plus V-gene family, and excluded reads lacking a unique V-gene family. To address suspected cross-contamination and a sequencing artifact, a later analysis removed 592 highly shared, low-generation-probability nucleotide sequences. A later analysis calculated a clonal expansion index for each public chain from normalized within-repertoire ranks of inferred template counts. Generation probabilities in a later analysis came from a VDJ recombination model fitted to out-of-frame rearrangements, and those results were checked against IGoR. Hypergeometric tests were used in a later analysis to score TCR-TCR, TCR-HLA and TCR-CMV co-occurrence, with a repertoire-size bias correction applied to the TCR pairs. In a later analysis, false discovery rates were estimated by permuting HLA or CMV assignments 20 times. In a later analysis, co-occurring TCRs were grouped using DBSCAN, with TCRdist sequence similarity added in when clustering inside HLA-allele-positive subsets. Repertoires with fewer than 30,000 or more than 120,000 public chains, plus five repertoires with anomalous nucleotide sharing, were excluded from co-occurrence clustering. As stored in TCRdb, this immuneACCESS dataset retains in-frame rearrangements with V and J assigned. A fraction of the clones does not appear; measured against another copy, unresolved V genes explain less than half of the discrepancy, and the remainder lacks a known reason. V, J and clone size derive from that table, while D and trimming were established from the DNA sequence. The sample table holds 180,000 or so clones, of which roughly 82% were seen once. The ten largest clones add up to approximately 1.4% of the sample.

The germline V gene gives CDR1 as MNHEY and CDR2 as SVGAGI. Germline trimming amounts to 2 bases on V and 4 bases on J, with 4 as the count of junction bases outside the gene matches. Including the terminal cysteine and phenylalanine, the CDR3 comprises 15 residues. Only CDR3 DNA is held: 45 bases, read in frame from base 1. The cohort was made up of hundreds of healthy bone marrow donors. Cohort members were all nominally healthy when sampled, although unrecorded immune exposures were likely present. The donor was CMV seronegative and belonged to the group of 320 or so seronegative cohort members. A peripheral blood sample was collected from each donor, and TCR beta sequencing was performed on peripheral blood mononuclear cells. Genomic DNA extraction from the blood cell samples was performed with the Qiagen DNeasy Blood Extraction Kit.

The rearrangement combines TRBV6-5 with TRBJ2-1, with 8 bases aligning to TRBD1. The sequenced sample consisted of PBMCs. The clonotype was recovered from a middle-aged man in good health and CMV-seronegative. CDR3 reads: CASSYRDRLYNEQFF. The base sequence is TGTGCCAGCAGTTACCGGGACAGGCTTTACAATGAGCAGTTCTTC.